A few counts support the clone carrying this TCR beta chain. Its specificity is unknown. The data belong to a study of cytomegalovirus exposure and HLA in healthy donors. Primers included in the PCR were 60 Vbeta and 13 Jbeta primers. The table came from immunoSEQ multiplex PCR; TCRdb's copy has only in-frame clones and leaves some out. Counted here are about 160,000 clones, over 60% occurring once; the ten biggest clones make up over 2.5%. With 4 bases clipped from V and 4 bases from J, the junction kept 12 bases outside the gene matches. Germline V gene data show CDR1 as MNHEY and CDR2 as SMNVEV (reference sequence). The CDR3 length is 17 residues. Study-wide findings and caveats: In a later analysis, V- and J-gene trimming of beta chains associated with a DCLRE1C missense variant, replicated independently.

The sample consisted of PBMCs. The rearrangement uses TRBV27 and TRBJ2-7, with 11 positions matching TRBD1. The receptor comes from a woman aged 25 to 45 in good health and CMV-seronegative. The CDR3 nucleotides read TGTGCCAGCAGTTCAAAATCCGGGACAGGGGGTTTGTACGAGCAGTACTTC. Its translation is CASSSKSGTGGLYEQYF.